The clone carrying this T cell receptor beta chain came up a few times. Its antigen is not known. A J-beta primer mix and a sample-barcoded 5' primer were used in a second PCR of roughly 7 to 12 cycles. TCRdb processed the 5' RACE reads anew with MiXCR; each CDR3 protein has one entry. The table includes 630,000 or so distinct CDR3 sequences, about 30% detected once. The entry originates in a study of blood T cells in healthy people across ages. Study-wide results and limits: Diversity of TCR beta correlated strongly with naive T cell percentage.

V shed 4 bases and J shed 5 bases, with 18 bases lying between them. CDR3 length: 15 residues. The germline V gene has CDR1 SGHRS and CDR2 YFSETQ. V gene TRBV5-1 combines with J gene TRBJ1-1; a possible D gene is TRBD1 (6 bases). Sequencing input: blood. This sequence was found in a woman aged 80 or over in good health. The CDR3 DNA is TGCGCCAGCAGCGCAGTTACAGGGAGTTGGACTGAAGCTTTCTTT. This gives the protein CASSAVTGSWTEAFF.